This entry lists 24 T cell receptor beta chains sequenced from one sample in a study of blood T cell repertoires in COVID-19. Assay: immunoSEQ multiplex PCR; the TCRdb copy retains only in-frame clones and omits some. The data contain 150,000 to 200,000 clones, approximately 86% of them singletons. Sequencing input: peripheral blood. Every receptor here comes from a man in his sixties or seventies with acute or convalescent COVID-19.

The chain links TRBV6-6 to TRBJ2-2, with a tentative D call TRBD2 (6 bases). V lost 10 bases, J lost 4 bases, and 22 bases lay in between. The CDR3 totals 16 residues. Germline CDR1 and CDR2: MNHNY and SVGAGI (reference sequence). Here the CDR3 reads CATSRVGASVTGELFF. CDR3 sequence (DNA): TGTGCCACCTCGCGGGTTGGGGCTAGCGTCACCGGGGAGCTGTTTTTT.

The table lists this clone with a count of one. The chain combines TRBV19 with TRBJ1-6; 7 bases match TRBD1. CDR3 length: 13 amino acids. J lost 9 bases, V lost 5 bases, and 4 bases had no gene match. Germline V gives CDR1 LNHDA, CDR2 SQIVND (reference sequence). CDR3 sequence: CASSPGGSSPLHF. CDR3 nucleotide sequence: TGTGCCAGTAGTCCAGGGGGAAGTTCACCCCTCCACTTT.

Notes on this clone: Other DNA sequences in the same sample also yield this CDR3. The V and J genes are TRBV18 and TRBJ2-3; TRBD2 matches at 11 bases. The CDR3 is 16 residues long. Germline loops: CDR1 KGHSH, CDR2 LQKENI. V shed 3 bases and J 3 bases; nucleotides not matched to a gene: 5. This CDR3 reads CASSPLSSGGTDTQYF. In nucleotides, the CDR3 is TGTGCCAGCTCACCGCTGTCTAGCGGGGGGACAGATACGCAGTATTTT.

This chain links TRBV4-3 with TRBJ2-1, with TRBD2 matching 11 bases. The germline CDR1 and CDR2 sequences are LGHNA and YSLEER. This CDR3 is built from 18 residues. V lost 0 bases and J lost 5; bases outside the gene matches: 9. CDR3 amino acids: CASSQDLAGGSNNNEQFF. The CDR3 DNA sequence: TGCGCCAGCAGCCAAGATCTAGCGGGGGGCTCAAATAACAATGAGCAGTTCTTC.

The V and J genes are TRBV5-4 and TRBJ2-5; 7 nucleotides line up with TRBD2. The J segment lost 5 bases and the V segment lost 4 bases, leaving 8 bases of the junction unmatched. CDR3 length equals 14 residues. Germline assignment: CDR1 SGHNT and CDR2 YYREEE (reference sequence). The CDR3 sequence is CASSPGGTLETQYF. The CDR3 DNA follows: TGTGCCAGCAGCCCCGGGGGGACCCTTGAGACCCAGTACTTC.

The chain carries TRBV28 and TRBJ2-1, with TRBD2 matching over 8 bases. J lost 3 bases, V lost 7 bases, and 8 bases had no gene match. CDR3 length: 15 residues. The germline gives CDR1 MDHEN, CDR2 SYDVKM. Here the CDR3 reads CASTHTLADYNEQFF. CDR3 sequence (DNA): TGTGCCAGCACCCATACACTAGCGGACTACAATGAGCAGTTCTTC.

The V call is TRBV6-1, the J call TRBJ2-7; D may be TRBD1 (6 bases). Trimming took off 2 bases at V and 0 bases at J, with 8 bases between the two ends. The CDR3 consists of 14 residues. The germline gives CDR1 MNHNS, CDR2 SASEGT. CDR3 protein: CASSEPGVSYEQYF. CDR3 nucleotides: TGTGCCAGCAGTGAACCAGGGGTCTCCTACGAGCAGTACTTC.

V gene TRBV4-1 combines with J gene TRBJ2-3; TRBD2 matches at 8 bases. Germline assignment: CDR1 MGHRA and CDR2 YSYEKL. This CDR3 region has 17 residues. Losses at the gene ends were 1 base for V and 1 base for J; bases not matched to a gene: 7. The CDR3 here is CASSQGRLAGRTDTQYF. CDR3 DNA sequence: TGCGCCAGCAGCCAAGGGCGGCTAGCGGGTCGCACAGATACGCAGTATTTT.

The rearrangement joins TRBV3-1 (or the pseudogene TRBV3-2) to TRBJ2-2; possible D gene TRBD2, 5 bases. Germline V gives CDR1 LGHDT, CDR2 YNNKEL (reference sequence). Trimming took off 4 bases at V and 1 base at J, with 10 bases between the two ends. This CDR3 region has 15 residues. CDR3 nucleotides: TGTGCCAGCAGCCCACGGGAAATGAACACCGGGGAGCTGTTTTTT. Its protein is CASSPREMNTGELFF.

This chain joins TRBV9 and TRBJ2-2, with 10 bases fitting TRBD2. Trimming took 0 bases from V and 7 from J; bases not matched to a gene: 6. This CDR3 has 16 amino acids. In germline, CDR1 is SGDLS, CDR2 YYNGEE. CDR3 DNA sequence: TGTGCCAGCAGCGTAGCCAGCGGGAGGGCCAACGGGGAGCTGTTTTTT. Protein sequence: CASSVASGRANGELFF.

The chain links TRBV3-1 (or the pseudogene TRBV3-2) to TRBJ1-5, with a tentative D call TRBD1 (6 bases). This CDR3 is 15 amino acids long. V lost 4 bases and J 6 bases, leaving 16 bases between the germline ends. The germline V gene encodes CDR1 LGHDT and CDR2 YNNKEL (reference sequence). The CDR3 sequence is CASSPVGGGGQPQHF. The CDR3 region has the DNA TGTGCCAGCAGCCCGGTTGGGGGGGGCGGTCAGCCCCAGCATTTT.

The sample holds one count of this clone. The rearrangement links TRBV4-1 to TRBJ1-5; D may be TRBD1 (5 bases). The V and J ends lost 4 bases and 9 bases respectively, with 37 bases between them. In germline, CDR1 is MGHRA, CDR2 YSYEKL. The CDR3 is 21 residues long. The CDR3 here is CASSPNSGGWFQHQAGWPQHF. DNA of the CDR3: TGCGCCAGCAGCCCCAACTCGGGGGGTTGGTTCCAGCATCAGGCCGGGTGGCCCCAGCATTTT.

The chain couples TRBV5-1 to TRBJ1-3; 8 positions agree with TRBD1. Per germline, CDR1 SGHRS and CDR2 YFSETQ. J gave up 1 base and V 6 bases, and 6 bases lay outside the gene matches. This CDR3 is 15 amino acids long. The CDR3 bases are TGCGCCAGCAAAAGTGGGGACAGGTCTGGAAACACCATATATTTT. This gives the protein CASKSGDRSGNTIYF.

This chain uses TRBV18 with TRBJ1-4; D might be TRBD1 (5 bases). CDR1 is KGHSH, CDR2 LQKENI, per germline. V was shortened by 5 bases and J by 2 bases, with 18 bases between the two germline ends. This CDR3 comprises 17 residues. CDR3 sequence reads: CASSATTALQTNEKLFF. In DNA form, the CDR3 reads TGTGCCAGCTCAGCAACGACAGCCCTTCAGACTAATGAAAAACTGTTTTTT.

In nucleotides, the CDR3 is TGTGCAAGTCGCTTAGTCAGGGAACAAGAGACCCAGTACTTC. Translated, it gives CASRLVREQETQYF. The V gene is TRBV12-2, the J gene TRBJ2-5; TRBD1 is the table's D call, not checked against the DNA. TRBV12-2 is recorded as a pseudogene. There are 14 residues in the CDR3.

The chain has TRBV9 and TRBJ2-1; D perhaps matches TRBD2 (7 bases). CDR1 and CDR2 from the germline V gene are SGDLS and YYNGEE. Trimming removed 5 bases at V and 5 bases at J, with 23 bases between. The CDR3 totals 17 residues. The chain's CDR3 is CASRRQGGAWDNNEQFF. The CDR3 nucleotides are TGTGCCAGCAGGCGGCAGGGAGGGGCGTGGGACAACAATGAGCAGTTCTTC.

V gene TRBV28 combines with J gene TRBJ1-5; TRBD1 aligns across 7 bases. The CDR3 has 14 residues. The germline V gene has CDR1 MDHEN and CDR2 SYDVKM. The J segment lost 8 bases and the V segment lost 5 bases, leaving 9 bases of the junction unmatched. CDR3 region: CASSRPGGREPQHF. CDR3 sequence (DNA): TGTGCCAGCAGTCGACCAGGGGGACGGGAGCCCCAGCATTTT.

The CDR3 DNA reads TGCGCCAGCAGCTCAGGGCAGCCGGCCGGTGAAGCTTTCTTT. Translating gives CASSSGQPAGEAFF. V is TRBV5-1 and J is TRBJ1-1, with D maybe TRBD1 (5 bases). V lost 3 bases and J 7 bases, leaving 16 bases between the germline ends. Germline CDR1 SGHRS, CDR2 YFSETQ. This CDR3 contains 14 residues.

The chain carries TRBV7-2 and TRBJ2-7; TRBD2 agrees at 8 bases. The junction had 9 bases not matched to a gene; V was cut back by 4 bases and J by 1 base. CDR1 is SGHTA and CDR2 is FQGNSA in the germline V gene. The CDR3 contains 16 residues. The CDR3 DNA is TGTGCCAGCAGCTACCTCGGGGGGGCAGGTTCCTACGAGCAGTACTTC. Amino acid sequence: CASSYLGGAGSYEQYF.

Worth noting for this clone: An end of the junction does not agree with germline; a read error may underlie this. The chain uses TRBV5-1 and TRBJ1-2; tentative D call: TRBD1 (6 bases). Per the germline V gene, CDR1 is SGHRS and CDR2 is YFSETQ. The CDR3 extends over 15 amino acids. CDR3 DNA: TGCGCCGGCAGCTTCGGCTTCATTCCAGGGGAAGGCTACACCTTC. Its translation: CAGSFGFIPGEGYTF.

The CDR3 nucleotides are TGTGCCAGCAGCTTAGACAGGGGTCAGCCCCAGCATTTT. Amino acid sequence: CASSLDRGQPQHF. This chain joins TRBV7-2 and TRBJ1-5; 7 bases are a match to TRBD1. The CDR3 contains 13 residues. With 1 base clipped from V and 6 bases from J, the junction kept 0 bases outside the gene matches. Germline V gene data show CDR1 as SGHTA and CDR2 as FQGNSA.

The gene calls are TRBV27 and TRBJ1-2, with 7 bases lining up with TRBD1. The CDR3 extends over 15 amino acids. Germline-derived CDR1 and CDR2 are MNHEY and SMNVEV (reference sequence). V lost 1 base, J lost 3 bases, and 5 bases stayed unmatched. CDR3 region: CASSLWSGGYYGYTF. The CDR3 DNA reads as TGTGCCAGCAGTTTATGGTCAGGGGGTTACTATGGCTACACCTTC.

The gene calls are TRBV25-1 and TRBJ1-4; D possibly corresponds to TRBD1 (5 bases). The V end was cut by 0 bases, the J end by 13 bases, with 15 bases between. The CDR3 runs to 14 residues. Germline V gene lookup returns CDR1 MGHDK and CDR2 SYGVNS. CDR3 residues: CASSEYGADPRLFF. CDR3 sequence (DNA): TGTGCCAGCAGTGAATATGGGGCCGACCCACGACTGTTTTTT.

There are a few counts of this clone. The rearrangement links TRBV9 to TRBJ2-5; TRBD1 might be the D (6 bases). The CDR3 contains 16 residues. Germline assignment: CDR1 SGDLS and CDR2 YYNGEE. V was shortened by 0 bases and J by 2 bases, with 14 bases between the two germline ends. As DNA, the CDR3 is TGTGCCAGCAGCGTAGGGGTCCTAGGGGGACAAGAGACCCAGTACTTC. Translated: CASSVGVLGGQETQYF.